This TCR beta chain appears in the sequencing data of a study of regulatory T cells in long-lasting Graves disease. Construction of TCR beta libraries relied on iRepertoire HTBI primers and on Arm-PCR targeting CDR3 regions. Each CDR3 protein is one row after TCRdb ran MiXCR on the multiplex PCR reads. The table lists about 210,000 distinct CDR3 sequences, roughly a fifth of them singletons. Time point here: newly diagnosed GD, antithyroid drugs for less than 3 months. Extracted PBMC RNA gave rise to the TCR library. In this sample, this clonotype turned up many times. This CDR3 region has 14 residues. Per the germline V gene, CDR1 is MNHGY and CDR2 is SVAAGI. V dropped 3 bases and J dropped 6 bases, with 14 bases sitting between them. The data also belong to a second study, concerning T cells in Graves' hyperthyroidism and ophthalmopathy.

This receptor was identified in a woman in her 30s with Graves disease. The V call is TRBV6-9, the J call TRBJ1-1; tentatively, D is TRBD1 (5 bases). The material was peripheral blood mononuclear cells (PBMCs), obtained at new diagnosis, from a patient treated with antithyroid drugs. The CDR3, as DNA: TGTGCCAGCAGTTACCATCAGGGAGGGGCTGAAGCTTTCTTT. Translation gives CASSYHQGGAEAFF.